This T cell receptor beta chain originates from a study of T cell clonality in common variable immunodeficiency. Both groups were predominantly of Caucasian heritage. Study observations and caveats: CVID patient heterogeneity limited repertoire-clinical complication correlations. In common variable immunodeficiency, TCR beta chains reportedly carried fewer deletions and N-nucleotide insertions.

As regards this clone: Its specificity is not known. The read ends 3 residues early relative to the CDR3; the germline J gene fills the gap.

Produced via immunoSEQ multiplex PCR; TCRdb's table is partial and in-frame only. The sample holds under 45,000 clones, and no clone turns up only once. This CDR3 comprises 14 residues. Germline V gene sequence: CDR1 KGHSH, CDR2 LQKENI. The receptor comes from a person aged 18 to 70 in good health. This chain links TRBV18 with TRBJ1-4; unclear D gene. The specimen sequenced was peripheral blood mononuclear cells. The sequenced CDR3 bases are TGTGCCAGCTCACCGACACCCTATAATTCACCA. As protein: CASSPTPYNSP. The entire CDR3 reads CASSPTPYNSPLFF. The full variable domain, rest sourced from reference TRBV18 and TRBJ1-4, is NAGVMQNPRHLVRRRGQEARLRCSPMKGHSHVYWYRQLPEEGLKFMVYLQKENIIDESGMPKERFSAEFPKEGPSILRIQQVVRGDSAAYFCASSPTPYNSPLFFGSGTQLSVL.